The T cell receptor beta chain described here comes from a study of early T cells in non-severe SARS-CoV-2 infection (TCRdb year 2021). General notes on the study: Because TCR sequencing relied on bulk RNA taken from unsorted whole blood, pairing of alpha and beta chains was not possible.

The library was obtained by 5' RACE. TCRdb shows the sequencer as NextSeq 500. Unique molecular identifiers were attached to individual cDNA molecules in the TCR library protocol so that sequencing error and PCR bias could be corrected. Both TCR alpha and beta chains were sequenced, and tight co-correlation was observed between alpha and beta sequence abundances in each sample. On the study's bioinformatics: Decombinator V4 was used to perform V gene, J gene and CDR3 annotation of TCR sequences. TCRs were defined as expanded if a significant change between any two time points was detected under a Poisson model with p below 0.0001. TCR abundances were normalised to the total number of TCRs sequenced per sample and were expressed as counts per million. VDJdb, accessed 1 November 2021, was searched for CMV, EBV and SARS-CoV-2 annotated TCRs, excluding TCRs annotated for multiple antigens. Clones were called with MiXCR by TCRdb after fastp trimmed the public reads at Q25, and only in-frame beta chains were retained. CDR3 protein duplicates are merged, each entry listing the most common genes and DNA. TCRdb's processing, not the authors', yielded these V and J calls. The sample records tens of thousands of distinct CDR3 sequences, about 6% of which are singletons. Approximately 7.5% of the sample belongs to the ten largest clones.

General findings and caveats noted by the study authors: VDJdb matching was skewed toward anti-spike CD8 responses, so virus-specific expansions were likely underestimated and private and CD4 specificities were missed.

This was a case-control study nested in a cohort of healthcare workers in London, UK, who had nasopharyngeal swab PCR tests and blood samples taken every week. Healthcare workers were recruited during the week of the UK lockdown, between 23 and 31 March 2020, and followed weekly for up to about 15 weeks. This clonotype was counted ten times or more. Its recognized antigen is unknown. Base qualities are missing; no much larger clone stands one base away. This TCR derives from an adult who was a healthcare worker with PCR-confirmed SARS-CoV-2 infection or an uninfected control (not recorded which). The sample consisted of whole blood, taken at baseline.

The CDR3 protein is CASSLLPGGVTDTQYF. The DNA sequence follows: TGTGCCAGCAGCTTACTCCCGGGGGGAGTCACAGATACGCAGTATTTT. The V and J genes are TRBV7-2 and TRBJ2-3; 7 of the junction bases match TRBD2. The CDR3, cysteine through phenylalanine, is 16 amino acids long. Only the CDR3 region is kept as DNA, spanning 48 bases read in frame from base 1. Unmatched junction bases come to 7, with V trimmed by 2 bases and J by 2 bases. Based on the germline V gene, the CDR1 and CDR2 sequences are SGHTA and FQGNSA.